The source of this T cell receptor (beta chain) is a study of T cells in Graves' hyperthyroidism and ophthalmopathy. Findings of the study overall: Blood also held most thyroid clonotypes expanded beyond 0.001.

Those patients with uncontrolled infection, other autoimmune disease, pregnancy or lactation were excluded. Orbital computed tomography, thyroid ultrasound, serum thyroxine and TRAb, and clinical symptoms together informed the diagnoses. This clonotype was observed a few times. Its target is unknown. Researchers amplified the TCR beta CDR3 regions from RNA transcripts. The primer set for the first-round RT-PCR of the TCR CDR3 was HTBI. TCRdb used MiXCR to reprocess the multiplex PCR reads, holding one entry per CDR3 protein. The table includes about 380,000 distinct CDR3 sequences, around an eighth detected once. V was pared by 2 bases and J by 0 bases, with 2 bases of the junction left unmatched. The CDR3 extends over 15 amino acids. Germline V gene data show CDR1 as ENHRY and CDR2 as SYGVKD.

This clonotype was obtained from a man younger than 40 with Graves' hyperthyroidism that later progressed to Graves' ophthalmopathy. The sequenced material came from blood. This chain uses TRBV10-3 with TRBJ2-7, with TRBD2 matching 9 bases. The CDR3 DNA reads TGTGCCATCAGTGAGACTAGCGGGTACTCCTACGAGCAGTACTTC. It translates to CAISETSGYSYEQYF.